The 15 T cell receptor beta chains presented below share a single source sample, sequenced in a study of blood T cell repertoires in COVID-19. Method: immunoSEQ multiplex PCR; TCRdb's copy keeps in-frame clones and lacks some. The profile shows approximately 360,000 clones, approximately 88% of them singletons. Material: PBMCs or T cells enriched from blood (not recorded which). The receptors come from a woman in her twenties or thirties with acute COVID-19.

The gene calls are TRBV9 and TRBJ2-1; 8 nucleotides align to TRBD1. The CDR3 runs to 15 residues. The V segment lost 3 bases and the J segment 7 bases; nucleotides outside the gene matches: 9. CDR1 and CDR2 from the germline V gene are SGDLS and YYNGEE. The CDR3 sequence: CASSALGQEYNEQFF. The DNA for the CDR3 is TGTGCCAGCAGCGCTTTGGGACAGGAGTATAATGAGCAGTTCTTC.

This clone was counted a few times. CDR3 coding DNA: TGTGCCAGTAGTAGGGCGGCTAGCGGTTACGAGCAGTACTTC. Its translation: CASSRAASGYEQYF. The gene calls are TRBV19 and TRBJ2-7; TRBD2 matches 7 bases. Germline CDR1 is LNHDA and CDR2 is SQIVND (reference sequence). The trim removed 4 bases at V and 4 bases at J, leaving 7 bases unmatched. CDR3 length equals 14 residues.

CDR3 sequence (DNA): TGTGCCACCAGTGATCCTCGTGGGGACACCCTGCCCTGGAACACCGGGGAGCTGTTTTTT. Its protein product is CATSDPRGDTLPWNTGELFF. V is TRBV24-1 and J is TRBJ2-2, with D maybe TRBD1 (6 bases). CDR1 is KGHDR, CDR2 SFDVKD, per germline. V was cut by 3 bases and J by 1 base, with 23 bases left in between. The length of the CDR3 is 20 residues.

The gene calls are TRBV11-2 and TRBJ1-2; D gene uncertain. Germline loops: CDR1 SGHAT, CDR2 FQNNGV. CDR3 length: 14 amino acids. The V and J ends lost 1 base and 1 base respectively, with 7 bases between them. The CDR3 sequence is CASSLATGNYGYTF. In DNA, the CDR3 is TGTGCCAGCAGCTTAGCGACGGGTAACTATGGCTACACCTTC.

As concerns this clone: Other DNA variants within this sample encode the same CDR3. The chain combines TRBV4-1 with TRBJ1-4; D uncertain. Germline CDR1 and CDR2: MGHRA and YSYEKL. V gave up 1 base and J gave up 6 bases, with 9 bases separating them. The CDR3 has 14 residues. The CDR3 region is CASSQVTLDEKLFF. CDR3 DNA: TGCGCCAGCAGCCAAGTGACACTTGATGAAAAACTGTTTTTT.

The rearrangement links TRBV24-1 to TRBJ2-1; 9 positions agree with TRBD1. This CDR3 region has 15 residues. J lost 8 bases, V lost 4 bases, and 8 bases had no gene match. Germline values: CDR1 KGHDR, CDR2 SFDVKD. This CDR3 is CATSEQGQGRYEQFF. The CDR3 bases are TGTGCCACCAGTGAGCAGGGACAGGGACGGTATGAGCAGTTCTTC.

V is TRBV5-1 and J is TRBJ1-6; a weak D match, TRBD1 (5 bases). This CDR3 contains 15 residues. The germline CDR1 and CDR2 sequences are SGHRS and YFSETQ. V lost 0 bases to trimming and J lost 8 bases, with 12 bases between them. CDR3 protein: CASSLGVVGDSPLHF. As DNA, the CDR3 is TGCGCCAGCAGCTTGGGCGTCGTAGGGGATTCACCCCTCCACTTT.

The V call is TRBV29-1, the J call TRBJ1-5, with D perhaps matching TRBD1 (6 bases). Germline-derived CDR1 and CDR2 are SQVTM and ANQGSEA. The CDR3 covers 14 residues. Trimming pared 5 bases from V and 3 bases from J, leaving 14 bases between. The CDR3 DNA reads TGCAGCGTTCTTATTTCAGGGGACAATCAGCCCCAGCATTTT. Translated, it gives CSVLISGDNQPQHF.

This rearrangement joins TRBV5-1 to TRBJ1-2; 11 positions agree with TRBD1. The germline CDR1 and CDR2 sequences are SGHRS and YFSETQ. J gave up 4 bases and V 2 bases, and 10 bases lay outside the gene matches. The CDR3 sequence is 17 residues long. The CDR3 DNA sequence: TGCGCCAGCAGCTTTAATGGACAGGGGGCGCAGGGCTATGGCTACACCTTC. Its protein product is CASSFNGQGAQGYGYTF.

This clone was seen more than once but under ten times. The CDR3 sequence is CSAKDRGRAFF. CDR3 DNA sequence: TGCAGTGCTAAGGACAGGGGTAGAGCTTTCTTT. This sequence joins TRBV20-1 and TRBJ1-1; 9 nucleotides line up with TRBD1. V trimming: 4 bases; J trimming: 10 bases; junction bases outside the gene matches: 4. This CDR3 region has 11 residues. Looked up from germline, CDR1 is DFQATT and CDR2 is SNEGSKA (reference sequence).

The chain employs TRBV7-9 and TRBJ2-3; maybe TRBD2 (5 bases). CDR3 length equals 17 residues. Trimming stripped 1 base from V and 2 bases from J, with 16 bases between. Germline V gene lookup returns CDR1 SEHNR and CDR2 FQNEAQ (reference sequence). CDR3 DNA sequence: TGTGCCAGCAGCTTAGGGCGAGGACGGGGAGACACAGATACGCAGTATTTT. Residues: CASSLGRGRGDTDTQYF.

This chain uses TRBV4-3 with TRBJ1-5, with D maybe TRBD1 (5 bases). CDR3 length: 20 residues. Germline V CDR1 and CDR2: LGHNA, YSLEER. V shed 0 bases and J shed 2 bases, with 23 bases lying between them. For the CDR3, the DNA is TGCGCCAGCAGCCAAGACTGGGCGCAACAGGACGATGGTGGCAATCAGCCCCAGCATTTT. Protein product: CASSQDWAQQDDGGNQPQHF.

The V gene is TRBV11-2, the J gene TRBJ1-2; D is unclear. The CDR3 has 14 residues. Trimming took off 5 bases at V and 0 bases at J, with 10 bases between the two ends. CDR1 and CDR2 from the germline V gene are SGHAT and FQNNGV. CDR3 bases: TGTGCCAGCAGCCCGAACCGAGCTAACTATGGCTACACCTTC. This sequence encodes CASSPNRANYGYTF. The whole variable domain, remainder taken from reference TRBV11-2 and TRBJ1-2, is EAGVAQSPRYKIIEKRQSVAFWCNPISGHATLYWYQQILGQGPKLLIQFQNNGVVDDSQLPKDRFSAERLKGVDSTLKIQPAKLEDSAVYLCASSPNRANYGYTFGSGTRLTVV.

The chain links TRBV5-1 to TRBJ2-7, with TRBD1 as a possible D gene (6 bases). Germline CDR1 and CDR2: SGHRS and YFSETQ. Trimming cost V 7 bases and J 2 bases, with 16 bases left between them. The CDR3 has 14 amino acids. CDR3 DNA: TGCGCCAGCGGAGACGGACAGACACCCTACGAGCAGTACTTC. Translating gives CASGDGQTPYEQYF.

The chain couples TRBV19 to TRBJ1-4, with 7 bases identical to TRBD1. The trim removed 11 bases at V and 5 bases at J, leaving 8 bases unmatched. Germline CDR1 reads LNHDA; CDR2 reads SQIVND (reference sequence). This CDR3 is 13 amino acids long. The CDR3 here is CAGKTGKNEKLFF. CDR3 DNA: TGTGCCGGTAAGACAGGGAAAAATGAAAAACTGTTTTTT.